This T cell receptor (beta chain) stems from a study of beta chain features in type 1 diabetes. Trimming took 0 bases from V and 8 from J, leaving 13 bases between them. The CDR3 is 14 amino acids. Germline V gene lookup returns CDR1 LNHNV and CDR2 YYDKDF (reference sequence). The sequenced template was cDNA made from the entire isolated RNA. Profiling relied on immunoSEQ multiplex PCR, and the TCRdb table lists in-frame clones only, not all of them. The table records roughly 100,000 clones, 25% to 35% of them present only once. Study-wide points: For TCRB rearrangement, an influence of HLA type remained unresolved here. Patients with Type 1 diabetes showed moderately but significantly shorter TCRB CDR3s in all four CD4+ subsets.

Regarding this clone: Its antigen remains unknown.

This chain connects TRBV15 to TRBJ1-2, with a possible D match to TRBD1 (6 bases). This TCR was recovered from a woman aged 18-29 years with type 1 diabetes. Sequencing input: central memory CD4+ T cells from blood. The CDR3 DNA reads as TGTGCCACCAGCAGAGAAAGGGGGGGAGGCGGCTACACCTTC. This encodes CATSRERGGGGYTF.